One and the same sample provided the 6 T cell receptor beta chains below, sequenced in a study of blood T cell repertoires in COVID-19. This table comes from immunoSEQ multiplex PCR, and its TCRdb copy is limited to in-frame clones, with some not included. The data hold about 190,000 clones, with 82% observed a single time. The sample was peripheral blood. The receptors were sampled from a woman aged 55-70 years with COVID-19, enrolled during active disease.

The chain employs TRBV9 and TRBJ2-1; TRBD1 might be the D (6 bases). Germline CDR1 and CDR2: SGDLS and YYNGEE. This CDR3 has 15 amino acids. V was shortened by 5 bases and J by 10 bases, with 22 bases between the two germline ends. The DNA for the CDR3 is TGTGCCAGCAGTCCGAGGACGGGACACGGGACCGAGCAGTTCTTC. Encoded protein: CASSPRTGHGTEQFF.

This clone appeared a few times. The chain joins TRBV2 to TRBJ1-4; D ambiguous. Germline assignment: CDR1 SNHLY and CDR2 FYNNEI. V was pared by 6 bases and J by 7 bases, with 15 bases between. This CDR3 contains 14 residues. This chain's CDR3 is CASRAGEEGEKLFF. For the CDR3, the DNA is TGTGCCAGCAGGGCGGGTGAGGAGGGTGAAAAACTGTTTTTT.

To note about this clone: Different DNA sequences within this sample yield the same CDR3. The chain links TRBV5-1 to TRBJ2-1, with TRBD1 identical over 7 bases. Germline V lookup: CDR1 SGHRS, CDR2 YFSETQ. The CDR3 extends over 14 amino acids. Trimming cost V 0 bases and J 7 bases; bases outside gene matches: 4. DNA of the CDR3: TGCGCCAGCAGCTTGGAACAGGGGTGGAATGAGCAGTTCTTC. It encodes CASSLEQGWNEQFF.

This sequence joins TRBV15 and TRBJ1-4; the D is unclear. The germline CDR1 and CDR2 sequences are LNHNV and YYDKDF (reference sequence). The CDR3 contains 15 residues. V lost 0 bases, J lost 2 bases, and 7 bases lay in between. The CDR3 region is CATSREAVTNEKLFF. CDR3 nucleotides: TGTGCCACCAGCAGAGAGGCAGTTACTAATGAAAAACTGTTTTTT.

V and J are TRBV2 and TRBJ1-6; D unresolved. CDR3 length equals 14 residues. V was trimmed by 6 bases and J by 7 bases, leaving 13 bases between them. The germline gives CDR1 SNHLY, CDR2 FYNNEI. The CDR3 region is CASSITSGNSPLHF. As DNA, the CDR3 is TGTGCCAGCAGCATAACATCTGGCAATTCACCCCTCCACTTT.

The rearrangement uses TRBV2 and TRBJ2-7; 12 bases align to TRBD2. V shed 0 bases, J shed 6 bases, and the junction held 18 bases outside the gene matches. The germline CDR1 and CDR2 sequences are SNHLY and FYNNEI. The CDR3 runs 20 residues. CDR3 residues: CASSEALRAGATSGRSEQYF. CDR3 DNA sequence: TGTGCCAGCAGTGAAGCGCTCAGGGCAGGGGCGACTAGCGGGAGAAGCGAGCAGTACTTC.